The sequence of this T cell receptor (beta chain) was determined in a study of T cells after yellow fever vaccination. About the study: SMART-Seq v4 Ultra Low Input prepared libraries from low-cell fractions.

5'RACE template switching produced TCR cDNA carrying a universal primer site and UMIs. One entry per CDR3 protein, called by TCRdb with MiXCR from the 5' RACE reads. Among 300,000 to 350,000 distinct CDR3 sequences listed, less than 9.5% were seen once. Study results and caveats: Repertoires obtained by FACS sorting could include abundant clonotypes that entered as contaminants from the bulk population.

Germline V gives CDR1 SNHLY, CDR2 FYNNEI. The CDR3 length is 14 residues. V dropped 6 bases and J dropped 7 bases, with 13 bases sitting between them. Only a few counts were recorded for this clonotype. As yet, its antigen is unknown. This sequence originates from a man aged 18 to 29 who received the YFV17D yellow fever vaccine. The sequenced sample was PBMCs, obtained roughly seven weeks after the first yellow fever vaccination. V is TRBV2 and J is TRBJ1-6; D is possibly TRBD1 (5 bases). In DNA form, the CDR3 reads TGTGCCAGCAGACGGGGCTTTGGGAATTCACCCCTCCACTTT. It codes for CASRRGFGNSPLHF.